This T cell receptor beta chain was captured by sequencing in a study of cytomegalovirus exposure and HLA in healthy donors. Study results and caveats: A later analysis found TCR association rates differed by HLA locus, highest for DRB1 and lowest for HLA-C. Certain indistinguishable V segments, among them TRBV6-2 and TRBV6-3, were excluded. In a later analysis, 15,000 to 20,000 TCR beta sequences were associated with HLA alleles at 0.05 false discovery rate.

13 Jbeta primers and 60 Vbeta primers were used for the PCR. Generated by immunoSEQ multiplex PCR, the TCRdb table keeps only in-frame clones and is missing some. The table has 150,000 to 200,000 clones, approximately 86% seen once. Points on this clone: The antigen remains unidentified.

The V gene lost 3 bases and the J gene lost 0 bases, with 20 bases spanning the gap. This CDR3 contains 17 residues. Per the germline V gene, CDR1 is GTSNPN and CDR2 is SVGIG (reference sequence). Sequenced material: PBMCs. The receptor was derived from a woman younger than 35 in good health and CMV-seronegative. The chain couples TRBV30 to TRBJ1-2; a possible D gene is TRBD1 (5 bases). The CDR3 nucleotides are TGTGCCTGGAGCGGACCCCGGACATTTACAGCTAACTATGGCTACACCTTC. Translating it yields CAWSGPRTFTANYGYTF.